The entry below describes one TCR beta chain. Profiled with immunoSEQ multiplex PCR; TCRdb holds only in-frame clones, not every one. The data contain hundreds of thousands of clones, about 96% of them singletons. This entry is derived from a study of shared clonotypes between healthy human individuals. Looked up from germline, CDR1 is ENHRY and CDR2 is SYGVKD. CDR3 length: 15 residues. The V gene lost 1 base and the J gene lost 4 bases, with 11 bases spanning the gap. Sequenced input: memory CD8+ T cells sorted from blood. The subset denotes: CD45RO+ cells pooled with CCR7-negative TemRA cells. The clonotype was recovered from a young man in good health. The gene calls are TRBV10-3 and TRBJ1-5, with D uncertain. CDR3 region: CAISEFFSANQPQHF. CDR3 sequence (DNA): TGTGCCATCAGTGAGTTTTTTTCGGCGAATCAGCCCCAGCATTTT.